This T cell receptor beta chain was retrieved from a study of blood T cell repertoires in COVID-19. Overall study: Nucleic acid was either cDNA or gDNA, and it came from T cells, B-cell-depleted T cells, or PBMCs.

Libraries were prepared by immunoSEQ multiplex PCR; TCRdb keeps only in-frame clonotypes and omits some of them. Seen here are 150,000 to 200,000 clones, approximately 88% observed once, and the top ten hold about 5.2%. This CDR3 has 13 residues. Per germline, CDR1 MDHEN and CDR2 SYDVKM. Trimming removed 4 bases from V and 6 bases from J, with 10 bases in between. The receptor was derived from a man in his 70s who had been exposed to COVID-19. Sequenced material: PBMCs or T cells enriched from blood (not recorded which). The J gene is TRBJ1-5, the V gene TRBV28, with unresolved D. CDR3 loop: CASSSGELQPQHF. The CDR3 DNA follows: TGTGCCAGCAGTTCCGGGGAGCTTCAGCCCCAGCATTTT.